This is a list of T cell receptor beta chains from one sample in a study of Graves' ophthalmopathy and Graves' hyperthyroidism. From the multiplex PCR reads, TCRdb called clonotypes with MiXCR, one entry per CDR3 protein. The sample yields fewer than 650,000 distinct CDR3 sequences, about 20% seen once. Sample: peripheral blood. These receptors all stem from a woman under 30 with stable Graves' hyperthyroidism. Some clones in this sample may be carry-over from other donors' samples. CDR3s include the opening cysteine and the closing phenylalanine or tryptophan. D genes are given only for firm matches. Clone size is not always given. Where it is, it says once, few, many or a class for expanded clones.

j_call: TRBJ2-7
d_call: .
cdr3_length: 12
clone_size: many
v_call: TRBV11-2
cdr3_nt: TGTGCCAGCACCCAGGTGGCTTACGAGCAGTACTTC
cdr3_aa: CASTQVAYEQYF

j_call: TRBJ2-5
d_call: TRBD2
cdr3_length: 15
clone_size: .
v_call: TRBV6-2/TRBV6-3
cdr3_nt: TGTGCCAGCAGACCACTAGCGGGGGTTGATCGGACCCAGTACTTC
cdr3_aa: CASRPLAGVDRTQYF

j_call: TRBJ2-7
d_call: TRBD2
cdr3_length: 17
clone_size: .
v_call: TRBV28
cdr3_nt: TGTGCCAGCAGTCCGCCCCTACTAGCGGGAGGGGGAGACGAGCAGTACTTC
cdr3_aa: CASSPPLLAGGGDEQYF

j_call: TRBJ2-5
d_call: .
cdr3_length: 15
clone_size: .
v_call: TRBV5-1
cdr3_nt: TGCGCCAGCAGCTTGGAAGGGGGGGCACAAGAGACCCAGTACTTC
cdr3_aa: CASSLEGGAQETQYF

j_call: TRBJ1-3
d_call: .
cdr3_length: 18
clone_size: many
v_call: TRBV12-3/TRBV12-4
cdr3_nt: TGTGCCAGCAGTTTAGCGCAAGGCTTTTTAGGATCTGGAAACACCATATATTTT
cdr3_aa: CASSLAQGFLGSGNTIYF

j_call: TRBJ2-5
d_call: .
cdr3_length: 16
clone_size: few
v_call: TRBV6-2/TRBV6-3
cdr3_nt: TGTGCCAGCAGTTACCCGGGTTCCGGGACCCAAGAGACCCAGTACTTC
cdr3_aa: CASSYPGSGTQETQYF

j_call: TRBJ2-2
d_call: TRBD1
cdr3_length: 16
clone_size: .
v_call: TRBV25-1
cdr3_nt: TGTGCCAGCCGGAGCGGGACAGGGGGCAACACCGGGGAGCTGTTTTTT
cdr3_aa: CASRSGTGGNTGELFF

j_call: TRBJ2-7
d_call: .
cdr3_length: 13
clone_size: .
v_call: TRBV7-2
cdr3_nt: TGTGCCAGCAGACTTAGGACAGCATACGAGCAGTACTTC
cdr3_aa: CASRLRTAYEQYF

j_call: TRBJ2-2
d_call: TRBD1
cdr3_length: 16
clone_size: many
v_call: TRBV5-1
cdr3_nt: TGCGCCAGCAGCCTGCAAACAGGGGGGAACACCGGGGAGCTGTTTTTT
cdr3_aa: CASSLQTGGNTGELFF

j_call: TRBJ1-6
d_call: .
cdr3_length: 14
clone_size: few
v_call: TRBV7-2
cdr3_nt: TGTGCCAGCAGCCCGCTAGGGATTGATTCACCCCTCCACTTT
cdr3_aa: CASSPLGIDSPLHF

j_call: TRBJ1-1
d_call: .
cdr3_length: 13
clone_size: .
v_call: TRBV29-1
cdr3_nt: TGCAGCGTTGAATTACAGGCGCACACTGAAGCTTTCTTT
cdr3_aa: CSVELQAHTEAFF

j_call: TRBJ2-7
d_call: TRBD2
cdr3_length: 14
clone_size: many
v_call: TRBV20-1
cdr3_nt: TGCAGTGCTATAGCGCTAGCGGGAGTAGGTGAGCAGTACTTC
cdr3_aa: CSAIALAGVGEQYF

j_call: TRBJ2-7
d_call: TRBD1
cdr3_length: 15
clone_size: many
v_call: TRBV6-1
cdr3_nt: TGTGCCAGCAGTCTCGGACAGGGGGCTTCAGACGAGCAGTACTTC
cdr3_aa: CASSLGQGASDEQYF

j_call: TRBJ2-7
d_call: .
cdr3_length: 13
clone_size: many
v_call: TRBV27
cdr3_nt: TGTGCCAGCAGTGCGTATTTAGGGGGGGAGCAGTACTTC
cdr3_aa: CASSAYLGGEQYF

j_call: TRBJ1-2
d_call: TRBD1
cdr3_length: 14
clone_size: many
v_call: TRBV6-2/TRBV6-3
cdr3_nt: TGTGCCAGCAGTTACCCAGGACAGGGCGTTGGCTACACCTTC
cdr3_aa: CASSYPGQGVGYTF

j_call: TRBJ2-7
d_call: .
cdr3_length: 12
clone_size: .
v_call: TRBV27
cdr3_nt: TGTGCCAGCAGTTACAACGGCTACGAGCAGTACTTC
cdr3_aa: CASSYNGYEQYF

j_call: TRBJ2-5
d_call: .
cdr3_length: 14
clone_size: many
v_call: TRBV7-2
cdr3_nt: TGTGCCAGCAGCAGCCTGGGGAGGCAAGAGACCCAGTACTTC
cdr3_aa: CASSSLGRQETQYF

j_call: TRBJ2-7
d_call: .
cdr3_length: 14
clone_size: many
v_call: TRBV28
cdr3_nt: TGTGCCAGCAGTTTAATACAGGGACGGGCCGAGCAGTACTTC
cdr3_aa: CASSLIQGRAEQYF

j_call: TRBJ1-2
d_call: .
cdr3_length: 13
clone_size: many
v_call: TRBV6-1
cdr3_nt: TGTGCCAGCAGTGCAAACAGGGTTGATGGCTACACCTTC
cdr3_aa: CASSANRVDGYTF

j_call: TRBJ2-5
d_call: .
cdr3_length: 13
clone_size: .
v_call: TRBV6-5
cdr3_nt: TGTGCCAGCAGTTACTCGAGGCGGGAGACCCAGTACTTC
cdr3_aa: CASSYSRRETQYF

j_call: TRBJ1-1
d_call: TRBD1
cdr3_length: 13
clone_size: .
v_call: TRBV28
cdr3_nt: TGTGCCAGCCTCCGGGACAGTAACACTGAAGCTTTCTTT
cdr3_aa: CASLRDSNTEAFF

j_call: TRBJ2-2
d_call: .
cdr3_length: 11
clone_size: once
v_call: TRBV30
cdr3_nt: TGTGCCTGGAGTGTACGATGGGAGCTGTTTTTT
cdr3_aa: CAWSVRWELFF

j_call: TRBJ1-2
d_call: .
cdr3_length: 13
clone_size: .
v_call: TRBV20-1
cdr3_nt: TGCAGTGCTAGAGGTTTGGACGACTATGGCTACACCTTC
cdr3_aa: CSARGLDDYGYTF

j_call: TRBJ1-2
d_call: .
cdr3_length: 14
clone_size: many
v_call: TRBV6-5
cdr3_nt: TGTGCCAGCATTTTCGTAAGGGTCGGATATGGCTACACCTTC
cdr3_aa: CASIFVRVGYGYTF

j_call: TRBJ2-2
d_call: .
cdr3_length: 14
clone_size: many
v_call: TRBV12-3/TRBV12-4
cdr3_nt: TGTGCCAGCAGTTTACCGGACTTTCCGTGGGAGCTGTTTTTT
cdr3_aa: CASSLPDFPWELFF

j_call: TRBJ2-5
d_call: .
cdr3_length: 14
clone_size: .
v_call: TRBV10-2
cdr3_nt: TGCGCCAGCAGTGAGTCGGCGAACCAAGAGACCCAGTACTTC
cdr3_aa: CASSESANQETQYF

j_call: TRBJ2-5
d_call: .
cdr3_length: 13
clone_size: many
v_call: TRBV6-2/TRBV6-3
cdr3_nt: TGTGCCAGCAGTTACCCGCTAGAAGAGACCCAGTACTTC
cdr3_aa: CASSYPLEETQYF

j_call: TRBJ1-2
d_call: TRBD1
cdr3_length: 14
clone_size: once
v_call: TRBV29-1
cdr3_nt: TGCAGCGTCGGTGGGACAGGGGGGCTTTATGGCTACACCTTC
cdr3_aa: CSVGGTGGLYGYTF

j_call: TRBJ1-5
d_call: .
cdr3_length: 15
clone_size: .
v_call: TRBV6-1
cdr3_nt: TGTGCCAGCAAGGTAACCTGGACATCGGATCAGCCCCAGCATTTT
cdr3_aa: CASKVTWTSDQPQHF

j_call: TRBJ2-7
d_call: .
cdr3_length: 14
clone_size: many
v_call: TRBV12-3/TRBV12-4
cdr3_nt: TGTGCCAGCAGTTTCGGGACGGGACCCTACGAGCAGTACTTC
cdr3_aa: CASSFGTGPYEQYF

j_call: TRBJ1-1
d_call: .
cdr3_length: 14
clone_size: many
v_call: TRBV28
cdr3_nt: TGTGCCAGCAGTTTCGAGGGGGACGACACTGAAGCTTTCTTT
cdr3_aa: CASSFEGDDTEAFF

j_call: TRBJ2-3
d_call: TRBD2
cdr3_length: 16
clone_size: few
v_call: TRBV11-1
cdr3_nt: TGTGCCAGCAGCAGTAACCTAGCGGGAGTTGCAGATACGCAGTATTTT
cdr3_aa: CASSSNLAGVADTQYF

j_call: TRBJ1-2
d_call: TRBD1
cdr3_length: 15
clone_size: many
v_call: TRBV5-1
cdr3_nt: TGCGCCAGCAGCCCTAGCTCAGGGGGAGACTATGGCTACACCTTC
cdr3_aa: CASSPSSGGDYGYTF

j_call: TRBJ2-7
d_call: .
cdr3_length: 13
clone_size: many
v_call: TRBV12-3/TRBV12-4
cdr3_nt: TGTGCCAGCACCCACGGGGCCGCTTACGAGCAGTACTTC
cdr3_aa: CASTHGAAYEQYF

j_call: TRBJ1-2
d_call: .
cdr3_length: 13
clone_size: .
v_call: TRBV28
cdr3_nt: TGTGCCAGCAGTTTCAGGGGAGGAATCGGCTACACCTTC
cdr3_aa: CASSFRGGIGYTF

j_call: TRBJ1-2
d_call: .
cdr3_length: 13
clone_size: many
v_call: TRBV5-5
cdr3_nt: TGTGCCAGCAGCCCGACGGACAACTATGGCTACACCTTC
cdr3_aa: CASSPTDNYGYTF

j_call: TRBJ2-5
d_call: .
cdr3_length: 14
clone_size: .
v_call: TRBV15
cdr3_nt: TGTGCCACCAGCAGAGATCTGGCGTTGGAGACCCAGTACTTC
cdr3_aa: CATSRDLALETQYF

j_call: TRBJ2-5
d_call: .
cdr3_length: 13
clone_size: many
v_call: TRBV6-1
cdr3_nt: TGTGCCAGCAGTGAACAGAGACAAGAGACCCAGTACTTC
cdr3_aa: CASSEQRQETQYF

j_call: TRBJ2-5
d_call: .
cdr3_length: 13
clone_size: few
v_call: TRBV6-1
cdr3_nt: TGTGCCACAACCGGGACACTACAAGAGACCCAGTACTTC
cdr3_aa: CATTGTLQETQYF

j_call: TRBJ1-6
d_call: TRBD1
cdr3_length: 16
clone_size: many
v_call: TRBV20-1
cdr3_nt: TGCAGTGCTACCTCCCCGGGACAGGTCTCAAATTCACCCCTCCACTTT
cdr3_aa: CSATSPGQVSNSPLHF

j_call: TRBJ2-5
d_call: TRBD2
cdr3_length: 15
clone_size: many
v_call: TRBV7-2
cdr3_nt: TGTGCCAGCAGCTTGGAGAGCGGGAGGGGAGAGACCCAGTACTTC
cdr3_aa: CASSLESGRGETQYF

j_call: TRBJ2-7
d_call: TRBD1
cdr3_length: 14
clone_size: many
v_call: TRBV5-1
cdr3_nt: TGCGCCAGCAGCCCACGTTCGACAGGGGCCGAGCAGTACTTC
cdr3_aa: CASSPRSTGAEQYF

j_call: TRBJ1-5
d_call: .
cdr3_length: 16
clone_size: few
v_call: TRBV28
cdr3_nt: TGTGCCAGCAGTTTCAGGTTTAGCCGTGGCAATCAGCCCCAGCATTTT
cdr3_aa: CASSFRFSRGNQPQHF

j_call: TRBJ1-3
d_call: .
cdr3_length: 15
clone_size: many
v_call: TRBV6-5
cdr3_nt: TGTGCCAGCAGTTACCCCCGCCACTCTGGAAACACCATATATTTT
cdr3_aa: CASSYPRHSGNTIYF

j_call: TRBJ1-2
d_call: .
cdr3_length: 12
clone_size: .
v_call: TRBV29-1
cdr3_nt: TGCAGCGCCGCGGGATTTGACTATGGCTACACCTTC
cdr3_aa: CSAAGFDYGYTF

j_call: TRBJ1-2
d_call: .
cdr3_length: 9
clone_size: .
v_call: TRBV19
cdr3_nt: TGTGCCACTGGCCCCGGCTACACCTTC
cdr3_aa: CATGPGYTF

j_call: TRBJ1-1
d_call: .
cdr3_length: 18
clone_size: many
v_call: TRBV28
cdr3_nt: TGTGCCAGCAGTTCCCGAATACTGCACAGGGACTCCAACACTGAAGCTTTCTTT
cdr3_aa: CASSSRILHRDSNTEAFF

j_call: TRBJ1-5
d_call: .
cdr3_length: 16
clone_size: many
v_call: TRBV5-6
cdr3_nt: TGTGCCAGCAGCTTGGGGGGGCAGCTAAGCAATCAGCCCCAGCATTTT
cdr3_aa: CASSLGGQLSNQPQHF

j_call: TRBJ1-3
d_call: .
cdr3_length: 12
clone_size: many
v_call: TRBV9
cdr3_nt: TGTGCCAGCAGCCGATCTGGAAACACCATATATTTT
cdr3_aa: CASSRSGNTIYF

j_call: TRBJ1-3
d_call: .
cdr3_length: 12
clone_size: .
v_call: TRBV20-1
cdr3_nt: TGCAGTGCAAGGACAACTGGAAACACCATATATTTT
cdr3_aa: CSARTTGNTIYF

j_call: TRBJ2-7
d_call: TRBD1
cdr3_length: 13
clone_size: few
v_call: TRBV6-2/TRBV6-3
cdr3_nt: TGTGCCAGCAGTTGGACAGGGTTCTACGAGCAGTACTTC
cdr3_aa: CASSWTGFYEQYF

j_call: TRBJ1-2
d_call: TRBD1
cdr3_length: 18
clone_size: once
v_call: TRBV6-2/TRBV6-3
cdr3_nt: TGTGCCAGCAGTTTGGGGTCTTGGACAGGGGCGAAAAACTATGGCTACACCTTC
cdr3_aa: CASSLGSWTGAKNYGYTF

j_call: TRBJ1-1
d_call: .
cdr3_length: 14
clone_size: many
v_call: TRBV7-6
cdr3_nt: TGTGCCAGCAGCTCTGGGGTAGGGGGCACTGAAGCTTTCTTT
cdr3_aa: CASSSGVGGTEAFF

j_call: TRBJ1-5
d_call: .
cdr3_length: 17
clone_size: many
v_call: TRBV6-1
cdr3_nt: TGTGCCAGCAGATCTAGTGGGAACTTCTATAGCAATCAGCCCCAGCATTTT
cdr3_aa: CASRSSGNFYSNQPQHF

j_call: TRBJ2-7
d_call: TRBD1
cdr3_length: 16
clone_size: few
v_call: TRBV5-1
cdr3_nt: TGCGCCAGCAGCTTGGGGAACCCGGGGACAGGGGACAAGCAGTACTTC
cdr3_aa: CASSLGNPGTGDKQYF

j_call: TRBJ2-6
d_call: .
cdr3_length: 17
clone_size: .
v_call: TRBV6-1
cdr3_nt: TGTGCCAGCAGTCCCGAAACAGGAGGCTCTGGGGCCAACGTCCTGACTTTC
cdr3_aa: CASSPETGGSGANVLTF

j_call: TRBJ2-2
d_call: .
cdr3_length: 17
clone_size: few
v_call: TRBV9
cdr3_nt: TGTGCCAGCAGCGTAGTGGCCCTACTCGGCTCTAGAGGGGAGCTGTTTTTT
cdr3_aa: CASSVVALLGSRGELFF